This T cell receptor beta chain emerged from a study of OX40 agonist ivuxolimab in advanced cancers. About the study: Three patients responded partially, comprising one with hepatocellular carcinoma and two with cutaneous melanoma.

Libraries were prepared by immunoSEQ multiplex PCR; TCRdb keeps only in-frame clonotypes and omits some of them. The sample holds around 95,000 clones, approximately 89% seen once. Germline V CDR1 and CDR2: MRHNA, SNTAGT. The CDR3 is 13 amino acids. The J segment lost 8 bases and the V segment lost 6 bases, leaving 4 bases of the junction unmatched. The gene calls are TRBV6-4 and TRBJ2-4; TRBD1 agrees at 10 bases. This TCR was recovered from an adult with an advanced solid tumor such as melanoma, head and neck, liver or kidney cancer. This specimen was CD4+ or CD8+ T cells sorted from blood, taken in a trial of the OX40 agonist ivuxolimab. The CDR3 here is CASSPGQGDIQYF. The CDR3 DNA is TGTGCCAGCAGCCCCGGACAGGGGGACATTCAGTACTTC.